This T cell receptor (beta chain) was sequenced during a study of PD-1 blockade in classical Hodgkin lymphoma. As concerns this clone: Its antigen remains unknown.

Time point given: newly diagnosed, previously untreated cHL patient sample. Magnetic negative selection was used to purify CD4+ T cells from PBMCs that had been thawed. Findings of the study overall: Prior therapy or disease activity may underlie the repertoire differences, whose causes remain undefined. Newly diagnosed patients had baseline TCR diversity that was reportedly lower than that of healthy donors.

TCRdb's copy holds only in-frame clones and misses some; the assay was immunoSEQ multiplex PCR. The sample includes some 16,000 clones, about 90% of them seen just once. Losses at the gene ends were 2 bases for V and 2 bases for J; bases not matched to a gene: 2. CDR3 length: 15 amino acids. CDR1 SGDLS and CDR2 YYNGEE come from the germline V gene. Sequenced: CD4+ T cells from blood. The clonotype originates from a human donor with classical Hodgkin lymphoma. The chain has TRBV9 and TRBJ2-3; 10 positions match TRBD2. CDR3 region: CASSVTSGNTDTQYF. The CDR3 region has the DNA TGTGCCAGCAGCGTTACTAGCGGGAACACAGATACGCAGTATTTT. Supplemented by reference TRBV9 and TRBJ2-3, the full variable domain reads DSGVTQTPKHLITATGQRVTLRCSPRSGDLSVYWYQQSLDQGLQFLIQYYNGEERAKGNILERFSAQQFPDLHSELNLSSLELGDSALYFCASSVTSGNTDTQYFGPGTRLTVL.